The rows below give T cell receptor beta chains drawn from one sample of a study of radiation and T cells in renal cell carcinoma. The data were produced by immunoSEQ multiplex PCR, yet TCRdb's version contains in-frame clones alone and is incomplete. The table includes 120,000 to 150,000 clones, 88% detected once. Sample: blood, taken from a patient whose treatment included radiotherapy and nephrectomy. Receptors were obtained from a woman between 65 and 79 years old with renal cell carcinoma. CDR3s include the opening cysteine and the closing phenylalanine or tryptophan. Fields, in order: J gene, V gene, D gene, clone size, CDR3 DNA, CDR3 protein. D genes are given only for firm matches. Rows may omit the clone size; those that give it use once, few, many or a size class.

TRBJ2-5 | TRBV20-1 | . | . | TGCAGTGCTCGGATGGGGGAGACCCAGTACTTC | CSARMGETQYF
TRBJ2-5 | TRBV5-4 | . | . | TGTGCCGGCAGCTTGGGGTTGGGGGACCAAGAGACCCAGTACTTC | CAGSLGLGDQETQYF
TRBJ1-1 | TRBV5-4 | . | . | TGTGCCAGCAGCTACAGATACACTGAAGCTTTCTTT | CASSYRYTEAFF
TRBJ2-3 | TRBV5-1 | TRBD2 | . | TGCGCCAGCAGCTTGGATGGACTAGCGGTAGATACGCAGTATTTT | CASSLDGLAVDTQYF
TRBJ2-5 | TRBV5-1 | TRBD1 | . | TGCGCCAGCAGCCCGGGACAGGGGAGGCGAGAGACCCAGTACTTC | CASSPGQGRRETQYF
TRBJ2-7 | TRBV11-2 | . | . | TGTGCCAGCAGCCCCGGACGGGGCTACGAGCAGTACTTC | CASSPGRGYEQYF
TRBJ1-2 | TRBV6-5 | TRBD1 | . | TGTGCCAGCAGGGCCGCTAGGGACAGGGATTATGGCTACACCTTC | CASRAARDRDYGYTF
TRBJ2-5 | TRBV27 | TRBD2 | . | TGTGCCAGCAGTTTATCCCCCGGGGGGACGGGGATAGAGACCCAGTACTTC | CASSLSPGGTGIETQYF
TRBJ1-1 | TRBV5-6 | TRBD1 | . | TGTGCCAGCAGCTACGGGACAGGGAGCACTGAAGCTTTCTTT | CASSYGTGSTEAFF
TRBJ2-3 | TRBV5-1 | . | . | TGCGCCAGCAGCTTGGGGCGCAGGTACGCAGATACGCAGTATTTT | CASSLGRRYADTQYF
TRBJ1-4 | TRBV30 | . | . | TGTGCCTGGACCCCAGACAGAAACCTCAATGAAAAACTGTTTTTT | CAWTPDRNLNEKLFF
TRBJ1-1 | TRBV28 | . | . | TGTGCCAGCAGTGGACCACTGACGGGGAACACTGAAGCTTTCTTT | CASSGPLTGNTEAFF
TRBJ1-4 | TRBV21-1 | . | . | TGTGCCAGCAGCAAAGGAGCGACAGGCTCCCGTTTGGGACTGTTTTTT | CASSKGATGSRLGLFF
TRBJ2-3 | TRBV5-1 | TRBD2 | . | TGCGCCAGCAGCCGAGGGGCGGGGGAGAGCACAGATACGCAGTATTTT | CASSRGAGESTDTQYF
TRBJ2-2 | TRBV7-3 | TRBD2 | . | TGTGCCAGCAGCTTAATGCAGAGGGGACTAGGGGCCGGGGAGCTGTTTTTT | CASSLMQRGLGAGELFF
TRBJ2-3 | TRBV5-6 | TRBD2 | . | TGTGCCAGCAGCTCCACGACTAGCGGGGGGGGAAGGACAGATACGCAGTATTTT | CASSSTTSGGGRTDTQYF
TRBJ2-2 | TRBV5-5 | . | . | TGTGCCAGCAGCTTGTTGGCCGTCACCGGGGAGCTGTTTTTT | CASSLLAVTGELFF
TRBJ2-1 | TRBV7-2 | . | . | TGTGCCAGCAGCGGGGGGCCAACCTACAATGAGCAGTTCTTC | CASSGGPTYNEQFF
TRBJ1-5 | TRBV30 | TRBD1 | few | TGTGCCTGGACCCCCCCCGGACAGGGCCGTCAGCCCCAGCATTTT | CAWTPPGQGRQPQHF